These T cell receptor beta chains were read from a single sample in a study of T cell responses to AZD1222 COVID-19 vaccine. Sequencing used immunoSEQ multiplex PCR; TCRdb keeps in-frame clones, though not all of them. The data hold about 150,000 clones, with approximately 90% observed a single time. Specimen: peripheral blood, collected after recovery from COVID-19. These receptors all come from an adult who had recovered from COVID-19. The CDR3 runs from the conserved cysteine through the conserved F or W. The order of the fields is CDR3 DNA, CDR3 protein, D gene, V gene, clone size, J gene. A D gene is named only where the DNA matches it firmly. Size values are once, few and many counts, or a class for expanded clones, and some rows have none.

cdr3_nt: TGTGCCAGTAGTATAGTCGGCAGGGGTGGCGAGCAGTACTTC
cdr3_aa: CASSIVGRGGEQYF
d_call: NA
v_call: TRBV19
clone_size: NA
j_call: TRBJ2-7

cdr3_nt: TGTGCCAGTAGTATCACCGGGGACGGAACTTTTAATTCACCCCTCCACTTT
cdr3_aa: CASSITGDGTFNSPLHF
d_call: NA
v_call: TRBV19
clone_size: NA
j_call: TRBJ1-6

cdr3_nt: TGTGCCAGCAGTCCACAGGGGCGCGGTGGCTACACCTTC
cdr3_aa: CASSPQGRGGYTF
d_call: TRBD1
v_call: TRBV12-3/TRBV12-4
clone_size: few
j_call: TRBJ1-2

cdr3_nt: TGTGCCAGCAGCGTAGGGGGGCAGGGTCAAGGAAATGAGCAGTTCTTC
cdr3_aa: CASSVGGQGQGNEQFF
d_call: NA
v_call: TRBV9
clone_size: NA
j_call: TRBJ2-1

cdr3_nt: TGCGCCAGCAGCTTGAAGACGAACACTGAAGCTTTCTTT
cdr3_aa: CASSLKTNTEAFF
d_call: NA
v_call: TRBV5-1
clone_size: NA
j_call: TRBJ1-1

cdr3_nt: TGCGCCAGCAGTTCCGCGTGGGGGGAGAAGGCTGGAAACACCATATATTTT
cdr3_aa: CASSSAWGEKAGNTIYF
d_call: NA
v_call: TRBV5-1
clone_size: NA
j_call: TRBJ1-3

cdr3_nt: TGTGCCAGCAGTGAACCGGCGCGGAGTAACTACGAGCAGTACTTC
cdr3_aa: CASSEPARSNYEQYF
d_call: NA
v_call: TRBV6-1
clone_size: once
j_call: TRBJ2-7

cdr3_nt: TGTGCCAGCAGTGAAGCATTTAGCGGGAGGGTAACAGATACGCAGTATTTT
cdr3_aa: CASSEAFSGRVTDTQYF
d_call: TRBD2
v_call: TRBV6-1
clone_size: NA
j_call: TRBJ2-3

cdr3_nt: TGTGCCAGCAGCTTTGTTGGAGAAAAACTGTTTTTT
cdr3_aa: CASSFVGEKLFF
d_call: NA
v_call: TRBV5-6
clone_size: NA
j_call: TRBJ1-4

cdr3_nt: TGTGCCAGCTCATCACGAACAGGGATCAACTACGAGCAGTACTTC
cdr3_aa: CASSSRTGINYEQYF
d_call: NA
v_call: TRBV18
clone_size: once
j_call: TRBJ2-7

cdr3_nt: TGTGCCAGCAGTTTCACGACAATTGTTGGCGGCTACACCTTC
cdr3_aa: CASSFTTIVGGYTF
d_call: NA
v_call: TRBV6-2/TRBV6-3
clone_size: NA
j_call: TRBJ1-2

cdr3_nt: TGTGCCATCAGCCCCAGGGCGGACAGCACAGATACGCAGTATTTT
cdr3_aa: CAISPRADSTDTQYF
d_call: NA
v_call: TRBV10-3
clone_size: NA
j_call: TRBJ2-3

cdr3_nt: TGTGCCAGCAGCTTAGGGTCAGTAAACACAGATACGCAGTATTTT
cdr3_aa: CASSLGSVNTDTQYF
d_call: NA
v_call: TRBV7-2
clone_size: NA
j_call: TRBJ2-3

cdr3_nt: TGTGCCAGCAGGTCCGGGACAGACAATGAGCAGTTCTTC
cdr3_aa: CASRSGTDNEQFF
d_call: TRBD1
v_call: TRBV2
clone_size: NA
j_call: TRBJ2-1

cdr3_nt: TGTGCCAGCAGCGTAGGACAGGGGGTCGGTGGCTACACCTTC
cdr3_aa: CASSVGQGVGGYTF
d_call: TRBD1
v_call: TRBV9
clone_size: NA
j_call: TRBJ1-2

cdr3_nt: TGCGCCAGCAGCCAAGCCCTGTGGAGTGAGCAGTTCTTC
cdr3_aa: CASSQALWSEQFF
d_call: NA
v_call: TRBV4-1
clone_size: NA
j_call: TRBJ2-1